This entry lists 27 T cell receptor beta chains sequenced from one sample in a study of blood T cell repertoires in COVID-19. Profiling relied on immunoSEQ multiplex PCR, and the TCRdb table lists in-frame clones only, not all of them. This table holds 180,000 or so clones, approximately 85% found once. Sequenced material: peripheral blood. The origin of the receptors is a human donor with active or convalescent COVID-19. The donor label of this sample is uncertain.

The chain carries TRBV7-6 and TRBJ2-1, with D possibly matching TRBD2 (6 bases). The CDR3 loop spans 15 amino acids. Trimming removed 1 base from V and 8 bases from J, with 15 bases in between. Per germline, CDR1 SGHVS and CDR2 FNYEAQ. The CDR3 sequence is CASSLGGGPGDEQFF. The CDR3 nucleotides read TGTGCCAGCAGCTTAGGGGGAGGTCCGGGGGATGAGCAGTTCTTC.

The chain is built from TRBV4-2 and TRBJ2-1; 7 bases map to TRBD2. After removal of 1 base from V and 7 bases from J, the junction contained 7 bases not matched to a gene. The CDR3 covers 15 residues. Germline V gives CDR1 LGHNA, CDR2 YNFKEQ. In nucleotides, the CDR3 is TGTGCCAGCAGCCAAGGGCAGCGGGATTTAAATGAGCAGTTCTTC. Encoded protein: CASSQGQRDLNEQFF.

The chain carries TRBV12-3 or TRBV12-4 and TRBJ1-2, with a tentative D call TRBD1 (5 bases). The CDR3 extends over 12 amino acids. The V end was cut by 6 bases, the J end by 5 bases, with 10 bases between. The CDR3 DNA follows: TGTGCCAGCAGAGGCAGGGAATATGGCTACACCTTC. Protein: CASRGREYGYTF.

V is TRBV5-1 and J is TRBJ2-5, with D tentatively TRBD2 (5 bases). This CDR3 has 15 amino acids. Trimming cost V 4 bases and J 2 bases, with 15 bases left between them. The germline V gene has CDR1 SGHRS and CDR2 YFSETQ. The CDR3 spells CASSPTRPAQETQYF. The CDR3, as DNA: TGCGCCAGCAGCCCAACTAGGCCCGCGCAAGAGACCCAGTACTTC.

Here the CDR3 DNA reads TGCGCCAGCAGCCAACAGGACGGGGATGGCTACACCTTC. Translation gives CASSQQDGDGYTF. The gene calls are TRBV4-3 and TRBJ1-2, with D unclear. This CDR3 is built from 13 residues. Germline V gene data show CDR1 as LGHNA and CDR2 as YSLEER. V lost 2 bases to trimming and J lost 6 bases, with 10 bases between them.

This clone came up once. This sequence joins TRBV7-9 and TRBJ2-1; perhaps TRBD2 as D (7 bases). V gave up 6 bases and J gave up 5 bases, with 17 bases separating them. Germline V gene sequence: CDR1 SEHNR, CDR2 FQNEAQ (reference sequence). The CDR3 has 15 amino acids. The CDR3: CASSLGGGLDNEQFF. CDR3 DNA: TGTGCCAGCAGTCTAGGGGGAGGGTTGGACAATGAGCAGTTCTTC.

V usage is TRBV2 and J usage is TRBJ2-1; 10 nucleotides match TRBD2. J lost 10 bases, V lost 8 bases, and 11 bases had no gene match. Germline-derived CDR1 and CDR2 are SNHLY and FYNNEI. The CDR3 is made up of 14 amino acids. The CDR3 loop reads CASQWTSGQGEQFF. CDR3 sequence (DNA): TGTGCCAGCCAGTGGACTAGCGGTCAAGGGGAGCAGTTCTTC.

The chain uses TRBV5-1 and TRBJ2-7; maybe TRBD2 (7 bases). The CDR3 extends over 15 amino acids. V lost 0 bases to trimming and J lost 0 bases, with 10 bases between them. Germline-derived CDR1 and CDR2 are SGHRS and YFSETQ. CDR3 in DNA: TGCGCCAGCAGCTTGGAGGGGGGGAGCTCCTACGAGCAGTACTTC. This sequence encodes CASSLEGGSSYEQYF.

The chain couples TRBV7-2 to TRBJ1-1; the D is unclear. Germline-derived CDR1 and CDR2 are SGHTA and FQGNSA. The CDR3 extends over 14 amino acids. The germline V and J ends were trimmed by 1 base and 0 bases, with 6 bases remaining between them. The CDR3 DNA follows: TGTGCCAGCAGCTTAGGCGGTTTGAACACTGAAGCTTTCTTT. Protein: CASSLGGLNTEAFF.

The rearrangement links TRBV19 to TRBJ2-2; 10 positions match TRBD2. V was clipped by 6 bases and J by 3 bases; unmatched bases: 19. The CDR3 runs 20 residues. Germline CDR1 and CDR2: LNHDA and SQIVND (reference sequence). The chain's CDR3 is CASSSGQKRLAGGDTGELFF. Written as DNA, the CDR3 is TGTGCCAGTAGCTCGGGACAGAAAAGACTAGCGGGTGGGGACACCGGGGAGCTGTTTTTT.

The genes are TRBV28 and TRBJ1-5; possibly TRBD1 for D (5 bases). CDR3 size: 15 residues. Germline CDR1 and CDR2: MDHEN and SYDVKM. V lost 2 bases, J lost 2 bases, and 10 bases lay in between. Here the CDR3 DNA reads TGTGCCAGCAGTTTAGGAGGGGTCGGCAATCAGCCCCAGCATTTT. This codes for CASSLGGVGNQPQHF.

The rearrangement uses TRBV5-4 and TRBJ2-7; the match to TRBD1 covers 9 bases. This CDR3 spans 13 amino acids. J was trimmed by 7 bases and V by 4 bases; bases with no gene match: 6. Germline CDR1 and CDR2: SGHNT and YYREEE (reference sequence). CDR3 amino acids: CASSRDRAGEQYF. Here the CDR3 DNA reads TGTGCCAGCAGCCGGGACAGGGCGGGAGAGCAGTACTTC.

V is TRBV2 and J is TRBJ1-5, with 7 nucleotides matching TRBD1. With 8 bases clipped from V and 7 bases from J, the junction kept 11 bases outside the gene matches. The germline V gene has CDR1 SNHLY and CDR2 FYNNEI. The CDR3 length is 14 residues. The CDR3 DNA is TGTGCCAGCGAGGGCGACAGGGTAGGACAGCCCCAGCATTTT. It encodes CASEGDRVGQPQHF.

CDR3 sequence reads: CASSNLRDTEQYF. CDR3 nucleotide sequence: TGTGCCAGCAGCAACCTACGGGACACCGAGCAGTACTTC. The gene calls are TRBV7-3 and TRBJ2-7; D perhaps matches TRBD1 (6 bases). Germline loops: CDR1 SGHTA, CDR2 FQGTGA. The CDR3 loop spans 13 amino acids. Trimming stripped 5 bases from V and 6 bases from J, with 14 bases between.

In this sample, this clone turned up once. DNA of the CDR3: TGTGCCAGCAGTTTAACGGGACTAAGCTCTGGAAACACCATATATTTT. This sequence encodes CASSLTGLSSGNTIYF. The gene calls are TRBV28 and TRBJ1-3; possibly TRBD1 for D (5 bases). This CDR3 has 16 amino acids. V gave up 2 bases and J gave up 0 bases, with 11 bases separating them. CDR1 is MDHEN and CDR2 is SYDVKM in the germline V gene.

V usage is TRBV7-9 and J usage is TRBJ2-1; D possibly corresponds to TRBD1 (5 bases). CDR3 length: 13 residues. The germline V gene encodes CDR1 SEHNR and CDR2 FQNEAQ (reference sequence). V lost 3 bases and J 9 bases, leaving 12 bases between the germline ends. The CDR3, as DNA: TGTGCCAGCAGCTTCTCGGAAAGGGGTGAGCAGTTCTTC. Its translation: CASSFSERGEQFF.

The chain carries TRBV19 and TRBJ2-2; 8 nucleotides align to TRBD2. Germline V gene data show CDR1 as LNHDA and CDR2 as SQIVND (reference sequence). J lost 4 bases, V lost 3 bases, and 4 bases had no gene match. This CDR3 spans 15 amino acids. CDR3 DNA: TGTGCCAGTAGTATTATCGGGGGGGCCACCGGGGAGCTGTTTTTT. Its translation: CASSIIGGATGELFF.

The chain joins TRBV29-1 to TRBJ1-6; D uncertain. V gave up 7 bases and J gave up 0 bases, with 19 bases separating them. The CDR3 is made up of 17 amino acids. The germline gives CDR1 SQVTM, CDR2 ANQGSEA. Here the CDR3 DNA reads TGCAGCGCCGAGCCCCTTCCGGTGAGCTCCTATAATTCACCCCTCCACTTT. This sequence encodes CSAEPLPVSSYNSPLHF.

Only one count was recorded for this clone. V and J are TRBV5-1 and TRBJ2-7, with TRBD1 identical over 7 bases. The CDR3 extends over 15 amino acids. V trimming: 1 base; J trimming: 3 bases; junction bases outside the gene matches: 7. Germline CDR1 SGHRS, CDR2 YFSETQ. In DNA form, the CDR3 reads TGCGCCAGCAGCTTGTGGTCAGGGGGTAACTACGAGCAGTACTTC. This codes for CASSLWSGGNYEQYF.

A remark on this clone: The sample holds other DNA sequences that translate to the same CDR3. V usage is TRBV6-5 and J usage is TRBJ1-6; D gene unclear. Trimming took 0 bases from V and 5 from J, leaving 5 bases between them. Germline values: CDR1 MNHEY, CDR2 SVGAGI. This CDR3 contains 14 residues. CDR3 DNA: TGTGCCAGCAGTTACTCATCAGATAATTCACCCCTCCACTTT. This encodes CASSYSSDNSPLHF.

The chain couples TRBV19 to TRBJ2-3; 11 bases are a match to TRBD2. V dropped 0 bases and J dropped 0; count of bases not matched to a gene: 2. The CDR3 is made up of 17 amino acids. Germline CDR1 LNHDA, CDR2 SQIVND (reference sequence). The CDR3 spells CASSIEASGGSTDTQYF. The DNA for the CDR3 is TGTGCCAGTAGTATAGAGGCTAGCGGGGGGAGCACAGATACGCAGTATTTT.

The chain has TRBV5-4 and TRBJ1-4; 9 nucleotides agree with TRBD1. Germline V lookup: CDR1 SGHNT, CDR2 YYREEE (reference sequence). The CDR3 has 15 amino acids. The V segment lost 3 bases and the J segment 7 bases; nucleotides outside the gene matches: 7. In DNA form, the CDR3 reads TGTGCCAGCAGCTGGCAGGGACAGGGAAGTGAAAAACTGTTTTTT. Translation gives CASSWQGQGSEKLFF.

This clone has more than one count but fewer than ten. The CDR3 bases are TGTGCCAGCAGCTTAACTTCCGGGGAGCTGTTTTTT. Protein sequence: CASSLTSGELFF. This chain connects TRBV11-3 to TRBJ2-2; D is unclear. Trimming pared 2 bases from V and 6 bases from J, leaving 4 bases between. Germline lookup yields CDR1 SGHNT and CDR2 YENEEA. This CDR3 spans 12 amino acids.

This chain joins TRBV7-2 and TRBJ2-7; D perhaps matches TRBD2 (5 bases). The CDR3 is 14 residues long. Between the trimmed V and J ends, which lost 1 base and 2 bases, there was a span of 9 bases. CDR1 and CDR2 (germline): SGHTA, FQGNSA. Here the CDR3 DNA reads TGTGCCAGCAGCTTAGAGCCGGGGACCTACGAGCAGTACTTC. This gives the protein CASSLEPGTYEQYF.

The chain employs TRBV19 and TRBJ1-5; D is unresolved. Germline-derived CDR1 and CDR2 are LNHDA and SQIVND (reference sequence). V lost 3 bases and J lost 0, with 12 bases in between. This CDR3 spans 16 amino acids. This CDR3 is CASSIEGQYSNQPQHF. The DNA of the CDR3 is TGTGCCAGTAGTATTGAGGGCCAGTATAGCAATCAGCCCCAGCATTTT.

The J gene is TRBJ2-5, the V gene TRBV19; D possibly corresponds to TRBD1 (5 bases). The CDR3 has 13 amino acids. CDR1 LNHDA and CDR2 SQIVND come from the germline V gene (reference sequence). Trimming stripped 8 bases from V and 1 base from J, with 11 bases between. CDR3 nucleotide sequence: TGTGCCAGTCGTGGGGCGGCCCAAGAGACCCAGTACTTC. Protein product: CASRGAAQETQYF.

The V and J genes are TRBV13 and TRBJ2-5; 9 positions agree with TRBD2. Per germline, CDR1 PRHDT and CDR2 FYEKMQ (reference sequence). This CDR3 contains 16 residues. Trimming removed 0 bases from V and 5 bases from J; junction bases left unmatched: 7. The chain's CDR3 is CASSLGGGRAVETQYF. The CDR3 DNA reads TGTGCCAGCAGCTTAGGGGGCGGGAGGGCCGTTGAGACCCAGTACTTC.